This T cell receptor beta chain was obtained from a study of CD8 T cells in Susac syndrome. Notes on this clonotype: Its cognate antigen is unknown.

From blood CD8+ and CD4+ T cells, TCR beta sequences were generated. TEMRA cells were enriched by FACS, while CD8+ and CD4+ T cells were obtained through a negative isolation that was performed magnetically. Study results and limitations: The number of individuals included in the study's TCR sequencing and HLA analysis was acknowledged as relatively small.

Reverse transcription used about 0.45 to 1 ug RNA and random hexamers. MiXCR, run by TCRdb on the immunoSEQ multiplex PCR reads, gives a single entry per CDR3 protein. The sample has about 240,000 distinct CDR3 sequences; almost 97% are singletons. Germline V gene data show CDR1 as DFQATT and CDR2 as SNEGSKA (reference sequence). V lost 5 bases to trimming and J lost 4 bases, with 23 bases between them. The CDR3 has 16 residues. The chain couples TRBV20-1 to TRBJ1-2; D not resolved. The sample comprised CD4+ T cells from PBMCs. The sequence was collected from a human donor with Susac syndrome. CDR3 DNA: TGCAGTGCTCCTCCGCTGGGTAGTAAAGGCCTCTATGGCTACACCTTC. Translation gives CSAPPLGSKGLYGYTF.